This T cell receptor beta chain originates from a study of T cells expressing NK-cell markers. This CDR3 comprises 18 residues. CDR1 and CDR2 (germline): LGHNA, YNFKEQ. From the 5' RACE reads, TCRdb lists one entry per CDR3 protein and no DNA. The sample includes about 450,000 distinct CDR3 sequences. The gene calls are TRBV4-2 and TRBJ2-1; TCRdb lists TRBD1, though no DNA is available to test this call. Sequenced material: blood T cells: a sorted CD56 or NKG2C T cell subset, CD4+ or CD8+ T cells, or bulk PBMC T cells (not recorded which). The TCR comes from a woman aged 18-70 years in good health. The CDR3 protein is CASSQDRTGWSSYNEQFF.